Sequencing of this T cell receptor (beta chain) was carried out in a study of T cells in Graves' hyperthyroidism and ophthalmopathy. Whole-study results and caveats: Among thyroid clonotypes expanded above 0.001, most also appeared in blood. Separating ophthalmopathy from stable hyperthyroidism was achieved by a 13 V-J model.

Germline V gene lookup returns CDR1 SGHRS and CDR2 YFSETQ. The V end was cut by 4 bases, the J end by 0 bases, with 14 bases between. CDR3 length: 15 amino acids. Diagnosis relied on clinical symptoms, serum thyroxine and TRAb, thyroid ultrasound and orbital computed tomography. Out of 8.5 to 10 ml of fresh peripheral blood came the PBMCs. Amplified regions were TCR beta CDR3 sequences from RNA transcripts. Researchers ran a first-round RT-PCR on the TCR CDR3 using the HTBI primer set. TCRdb re-analysed the multiplex PCR reads in MiXCR, keeping a single row per CDR3 protein. In the table there are 400,000 to 600,000 distinct CDR3 sequences, less than 25% of which are singletons. This clonotype has more than one count but fewer than ten. Its antigen is unknown.

The chain recombines TRBV5-1 with TRBJ2-7, with D unresolved. Sequenced material: blood. The receptor comes from a man younger than 30 with Graves' hyperthyroidism. The DNA for the CDR3 is TGCGCCAGCAGCAGCGATGCCGGCAGCTCCTACGAGCAGTACTTC. Its translation is CASSSDAGSSYEQYF.